These 9 T cell receptor beta chains were all obtained from the same sample, sequenced in a study of blood T cell repertoires in COVID-19. TCRdb's table, derived via immunoSEQ multiplex PCR, lists solely in-frame clones and lacks some. Of 250,000 to 300,000 clones in the sample, approximately 89% are singletons; the top ten hold 2.2%. The sample was peripheral blood. Every receptor here comes from a woman in her twenties or thirties with COVID-19, enrolled during active disease.

This rearrangement joins TRBV19 to TRBJ2-7; 7 bases align to TRBD1. This CDR3 spans 14 amino acids. Trimming removed 6 bases from V and 4 bases from J; junction bases left unmatched: 9. CDR1 and CDR2 (germline): LNHDA, SQIVND (reference sequence). The CDR3: CASSSDGQVYEQYF. The CDR3 bases are TGTGCCAGTAGCTCCGACGGACAGGTGTACGAGCAGTACTTC.

This chain uses TRBV7-2 with TRBJ1-5; D call uncertain. This CDR3 comprises 13 residues. The germline V and J ends were trimmed by 2 bases and 6 bases, with 8 bases remaining between them. Germline V gives CDR1 SGHTA, CDR2 FQGNSA. CDR3 sequence (DNA): TGTGCCAGCAGCTTAAATGGGCCTCAGCCCCAGCATTTT. Protein product: CASSLNGPQPQHF.

The rearrangement links TRBV10-3 to TRBJ1-6; D gene ambiguous. The CDR3 totals 13 residues. CDR1 is ENHRY and CDR2 is SYGVKD in the germline V gene. Deletions cut 4 bases from V and 10 bases from J, with 11 bases between. DNA for the CDR3: TGTGCCATCAGTGTCCAGGCAAACTCACCCCTCCACTTT. Encoded protein: CAISVQANSPLHF.

This chain joins TRBV5-1 and TRBJ2-3, with D possibly TRBD1 on 6 matching bases. The ends were cut back, 7 bases at V and 2 bases at J, with 17 bases in the middle. Per the germline V gene, CDR1 is SGHRS and CDR2 is YFSETQ. The CDR3 sequence is 15 residues long. CDR3 region: CASGIRGGDTDTQYF. The CDR3 coding sequence is TGCGCCAGCGGTATCAGGGGTGGCGACACAGATACGCAGTATTTT.

The chain combines TRBV5-6 with TRBJ1-1, with TRBD1 matching over 7 bases. With 2 bases clipped from V and 0 bases from J, the junction kept 4 bases outside the gene matches. The CDR3 contains 15 residues. CDR1 is SGHDT, CDR2 YYEEEE, per germline. The CDR3 reads CASSFLDRVNTEAFF. CDR3 nucleotides: TGTGCCAGCAGCTTCTTAGACAGGGTGAACACTGAAGCTTTCTTT.

The chain links TRBV14 to TRBJ2-1; the D gene is possibly TRBD2 (6 bases). V was pared by 4 bases and J by 8 bases, with 18 bases between. The CDR3 has 15 amino acids. The germline V gene has CDR1 SGHDN and CDR2 FVKESK. In DNA, the CDR3 is TGTGCCAGCAGCCTAGAGCGGGTTACCGGGGATGAGCAGTTCTTC. Its translation: CASSLERVTGDEQFF.

Worth noting for this clone: The sample carries other DNA sequences with the same CDR3. The chain couples TRBV3-1 (or the pseudogene TRBV3-2) to TRBJ2-1; TRBD2 matches at 12 bases. Germline V CDR1 and CDR2: LGHDT, YNNKEL (reference sequence). CDR3 length: 15 amino acids. The V gene end was trimmed by 2 bases and the J gene end by 4 bases; junction bases not matched to a gene: 0. CDR3 residues: CASSQTSGGYNEQFF. CDR3 DNA sequence: TGTGCCAGCAGCCAAACTAGCGGGGGGTACAATGAGCAGTTCTTC.

The chain uses TRBV24-1 and TRBJ1-5; 9 bases map to TRBD1. The length of the CDR3 is 15 residues. After removal of 5 bases from V and 5 bases from J, the junction contained 6 bases not matched to a gene. Germline V gene data show CDR1 as KGHDR and CDR2 as SFDVKD. The CDR3 bases are TGTGCCACCAGTGGAGCACAGGGGGCCGATCAGCCCCAGCATTTT. Amino acid sequence: CATSGAQGADQPQHF.

The V call is TRBV29-1, the J call TRBJ2-5; 9 nucleotides match TRBD1. The CDR3 consists of 15 residues. V lost 3 bases and J lost 2; bases outside the gene matches: 7. Germline V gene sequence: CDR1 SQVTM, CDR2 ANQGSEA. CDR3 DNA sequence: TGCAGCGTTGAGGGGACAGGGTATAGGCAAGAGACCCAGTACTTC. Its protein product is CSVEGTGYRQETQYF.